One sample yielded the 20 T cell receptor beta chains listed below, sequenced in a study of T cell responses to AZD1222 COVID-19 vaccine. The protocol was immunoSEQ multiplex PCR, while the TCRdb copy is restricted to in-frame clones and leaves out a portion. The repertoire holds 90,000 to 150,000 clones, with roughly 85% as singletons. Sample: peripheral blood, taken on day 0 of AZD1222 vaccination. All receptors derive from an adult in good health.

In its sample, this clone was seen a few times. The CDR3 here is CASSAGFRDNSPLHF. In nucleotides, the CDR3 is TGTGCCAGCAGTGCCGGGTTTCGGGATAATTCACCCCTCCACTTT. The chain is built from TRBV25-1 and TRBJ1-6; D is unresolved. This CDR3 has 15 amino acids. Trimming shortened V by 4 bases and J by 5 bases, and 12 bases separated the two germline ends. CDR1 is MGHDK and CDR2 is SYGVNS in the germline V gene.

DNA for the CDR3: TGCAGTGCTAGTAAAACAGCGGACTATCGGGGCGACGACGAGCAGTACTTC. Translating it yields CSASKTADYRGDDEQYF. This chain joins TRBV20-1 and TRBJ2-7; possible D gene TRBD2, 6 bases. Germline V gene lookup returns CDR1 DFQATT and CDR2 SNEGSKA (reference sequence). The CDR3 consists of 17 residues. The V gene lost 3 bases and the J gene lost 5 bases, with 26 bases spanning the gap.

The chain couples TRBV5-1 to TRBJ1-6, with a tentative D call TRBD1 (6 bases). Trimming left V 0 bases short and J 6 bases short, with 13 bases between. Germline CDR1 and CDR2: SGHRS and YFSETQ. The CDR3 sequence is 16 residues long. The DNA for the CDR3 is TGCGCCAGCAGCTTGGGTGTGACAGGAGTTAATTCACCCCTCCACTTT. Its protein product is CASSLGVTGVNSPLHF.

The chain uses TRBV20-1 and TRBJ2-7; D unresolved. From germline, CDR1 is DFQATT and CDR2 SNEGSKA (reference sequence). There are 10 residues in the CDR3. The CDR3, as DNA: TGCAGCGACTGGGCCTACGAGCAGTACTTC. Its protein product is CSDWAYEQYF.

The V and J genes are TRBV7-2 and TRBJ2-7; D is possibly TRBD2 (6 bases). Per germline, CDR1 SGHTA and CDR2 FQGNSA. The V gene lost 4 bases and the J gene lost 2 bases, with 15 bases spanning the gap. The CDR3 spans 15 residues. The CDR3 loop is CASSSLERVAYEQYF. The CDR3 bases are TGTGCCAGCAGCTCCCTGGAGCGGGTGGCCTACGAGCAGTACTTC.

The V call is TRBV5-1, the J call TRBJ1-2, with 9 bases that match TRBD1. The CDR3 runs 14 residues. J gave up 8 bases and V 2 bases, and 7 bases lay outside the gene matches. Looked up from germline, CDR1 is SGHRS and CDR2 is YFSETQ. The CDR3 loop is CASSFTTGGDGYTF. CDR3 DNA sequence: TGCGCCAGCAGCTTCACGACAGGGGGTGACGGCTACACCTTC.

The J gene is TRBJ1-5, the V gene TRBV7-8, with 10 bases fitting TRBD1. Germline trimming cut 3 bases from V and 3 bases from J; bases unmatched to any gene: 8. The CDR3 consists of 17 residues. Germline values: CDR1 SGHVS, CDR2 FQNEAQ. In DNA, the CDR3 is TGTGCCAGCAGCTTTAAAGGACAGGGGGTCATCAATCAGCCCCAGCATTTT. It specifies CASSFKGQGVINQPQHF.

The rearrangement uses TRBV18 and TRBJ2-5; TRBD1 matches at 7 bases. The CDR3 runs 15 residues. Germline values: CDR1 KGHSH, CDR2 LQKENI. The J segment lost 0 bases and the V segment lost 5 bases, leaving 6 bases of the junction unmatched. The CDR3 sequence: CASSSRTGYQETQYF. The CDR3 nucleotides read TGTGCCAGCTCATCTAGGACAGGTTACCAAGAGACCCAGTACTTC.

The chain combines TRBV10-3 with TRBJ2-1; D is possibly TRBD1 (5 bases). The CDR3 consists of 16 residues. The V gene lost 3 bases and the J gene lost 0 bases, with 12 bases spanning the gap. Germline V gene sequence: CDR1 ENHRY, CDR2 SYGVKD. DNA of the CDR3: TGTGCCATCAGTGACCTGGACACCCGCTCCTACAATGAGCAGTTCTTC. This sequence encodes CAISDLDTRSYNEQFF.

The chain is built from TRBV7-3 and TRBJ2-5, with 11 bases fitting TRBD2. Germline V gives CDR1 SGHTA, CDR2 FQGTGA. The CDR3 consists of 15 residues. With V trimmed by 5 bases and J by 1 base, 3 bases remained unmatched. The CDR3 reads CASSPGTSGQETQYF. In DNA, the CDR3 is TGTGCCAGCAGCCCAGGGACTAGCGGCCAAGAGACCCAGTACTTC.

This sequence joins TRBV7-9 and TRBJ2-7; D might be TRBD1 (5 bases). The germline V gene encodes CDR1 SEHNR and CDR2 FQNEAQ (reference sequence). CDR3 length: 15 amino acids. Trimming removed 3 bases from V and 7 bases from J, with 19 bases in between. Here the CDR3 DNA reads TGTGCCAGCAGCTTCGAAGGGGCAGGCCTACGAGAGCAGTACTTC. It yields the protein CASSFEGAGLREQYF.

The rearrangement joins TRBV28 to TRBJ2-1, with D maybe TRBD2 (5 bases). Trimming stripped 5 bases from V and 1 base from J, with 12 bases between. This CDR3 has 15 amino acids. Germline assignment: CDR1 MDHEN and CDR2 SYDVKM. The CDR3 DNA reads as TGTGCCAGCAGTCCACGGGGTGGGTCCTACAATGAGCAGTTCTTC. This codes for CASSPRGGSYNEQFF.

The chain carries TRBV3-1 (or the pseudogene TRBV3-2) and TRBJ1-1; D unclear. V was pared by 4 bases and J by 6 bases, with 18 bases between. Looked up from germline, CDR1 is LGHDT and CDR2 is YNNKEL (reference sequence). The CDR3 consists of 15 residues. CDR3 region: CASSLQVGIVSEAFF. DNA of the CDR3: TGTGCCAGCAGCCTCCAGGTTGGGATAGTCTCTGAAGCTTTCTTT.

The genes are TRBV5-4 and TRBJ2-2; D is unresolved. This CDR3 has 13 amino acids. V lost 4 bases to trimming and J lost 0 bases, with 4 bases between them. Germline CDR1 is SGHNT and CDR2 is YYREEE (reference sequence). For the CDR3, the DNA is TGTGCCAGCAGCGGAACGAACACCGGGGAGCTGTTTTTT. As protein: CASSGTNTGELFF.

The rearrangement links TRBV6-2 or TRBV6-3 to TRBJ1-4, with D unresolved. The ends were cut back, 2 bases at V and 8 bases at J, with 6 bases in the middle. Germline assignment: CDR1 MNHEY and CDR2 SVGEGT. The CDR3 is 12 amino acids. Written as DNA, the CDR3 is TGTGCCAGCAGTTACGTCCAGGAAAAACTGTTTTTT. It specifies CASSYVQEKLFF.

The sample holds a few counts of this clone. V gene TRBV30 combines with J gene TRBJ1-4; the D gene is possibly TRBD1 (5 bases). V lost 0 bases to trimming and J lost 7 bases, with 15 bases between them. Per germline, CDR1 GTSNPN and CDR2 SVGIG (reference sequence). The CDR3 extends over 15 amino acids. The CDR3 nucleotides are TGTGCCTGGAGTGTAGGGACGGGCTATGGTGAAAAACTGTTTTTT. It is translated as CAWSVGTGYGEKLFF.

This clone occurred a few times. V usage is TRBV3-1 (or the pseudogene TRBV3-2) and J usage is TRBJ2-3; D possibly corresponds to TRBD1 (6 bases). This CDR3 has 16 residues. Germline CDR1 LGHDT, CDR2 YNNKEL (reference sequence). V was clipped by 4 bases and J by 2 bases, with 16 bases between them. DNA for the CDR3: TGTGCCAGCAGCCCTACAGGGATCCAACTCACAGATACGCAGTATTTT. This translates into CASSPTGIQLTDTQYF.

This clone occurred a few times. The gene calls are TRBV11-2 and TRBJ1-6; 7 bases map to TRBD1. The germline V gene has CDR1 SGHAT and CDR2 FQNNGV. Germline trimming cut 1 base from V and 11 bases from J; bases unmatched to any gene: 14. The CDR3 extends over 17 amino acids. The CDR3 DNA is TGTGCCAGCAGCTTAGTCGCTCGGACAGGCGGTAGTGCACCCCTCCACTTT. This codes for CASSLVARTGGSAPLHF.

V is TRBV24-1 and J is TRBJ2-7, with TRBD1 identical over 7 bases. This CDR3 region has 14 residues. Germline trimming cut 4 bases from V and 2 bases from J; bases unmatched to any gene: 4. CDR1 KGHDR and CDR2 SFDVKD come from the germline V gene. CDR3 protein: CATSDSDRAYEQYF. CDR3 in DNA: TGTGCCACCAGTGACAGCGACAGGGCCTACGAGCAGTACTTC.

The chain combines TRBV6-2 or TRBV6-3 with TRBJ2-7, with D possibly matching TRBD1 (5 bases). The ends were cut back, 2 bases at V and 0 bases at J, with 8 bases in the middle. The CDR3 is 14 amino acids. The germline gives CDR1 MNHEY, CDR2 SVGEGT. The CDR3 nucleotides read TGTGCCAGCAGTTACCCAGGGCACTCCTACGAGCAGTACTTC. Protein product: CASSYPGHSYEQYF.